This TCR beta chain was profiled in a study of blood T cell repertoires in COVID-19. At the level of the study: Sources were T cells, B-cell-depleted T cells, or PBMCs; the material itself was cDNA or gDNA.

Original data processing: Reference gene primer amplification gave estimated nucleated cell counts. The protocol was immunoSEQ multiplex PCR, while the TCRdb copy is restricted to in-frame clones and leaves out a portion. V, J and clone size are those of that table, while D and trimming were read from the DNA. The table has 250,000 to 350,000 clones, 85% to 90% seen once; the top ten hold around 4.5%. Those who participated ranged in age from roughly 18 to 89 years and resided in about two dozen US areas. Donors were grouped by their self-reported clinical history. After removal of 3 bases from V and 0 bases from J, the junction contained 14 bases not matched to a gene. The germline V gene encodes CDR1 LNHNV and CDR2 YYDKDF (reference sequence). The CDR3 totals 20 residues.

Material: PBMCs or T cells enriched from blood (not recorded which). The V gene is TRBV15, the J gene TRBJ2-6; TRBD1 agrees at 7 bases. The TCR comes from a woman aged 18 to 35 with acute COVID-19. In DNA form, the CDR3 reads TGTGCCACCAGCAGGCATTCTGACAGGGTCAGGATCTCTGGGGCCAACGTCCTGACTTTC. The encoded protein is CATSRHSDRVRISGANVLTF.